The 13 T cell receptor beta chains below were found in one sample sequenced in a study of T cell clonality in common variable immunodeficiency. Study-wide results and limits: Common variable immunodeficiency TCR beta sequences reportedly had fewer deletions and N-nucleotide insertions.

The antigens these receptors bind are not known. Assay: immunoSEQ multiplex PCR; the TCRdb copy retains only in-frame clones and omits some. Recorded here are around 13,000 clones, none singletons. Input material: peripheral blood mononuclear cells. These receptors all come from a human donor with common variable immunodeficiency.

In regard to this clone: Read coverage stops 3 residues before the CDR3 terminus; the germline J gene supplies the remainder. The chain combines TRBV18 with TRBJ2-1; tentatively, D is TRBD1 (6 bases). Germline CDR1 is KGHSH and CDR2 is LQKENI. This CDR3 contains 16 residues. V dropped 3 bases and J dropped 3 bases, with 15 bases sitting between them. Here the CDR3 reads CASSPPTGFNYNEQFF. CDR3 bases read: TGTGCCAGCTCACCGCCCACAGGGTTTAACTACAATGAG.

This clone was counted a few times. The CDR3 is cut off 3 residues early in the read; its end comes from the germline J gene. V and J are TRBV7-8 and TRBJ2-5; the match to TRBD1 covers 12 bases. This CDR3 is 16 amino acids long. Losses at the gene ends were 5 bases for V and 2 bases for J; bases not matched to a gene: 6. CDR1 is SGHVS and CDR2 is FQNEAQ in the germline V gene. Here the CDR3 reads CASSLRDRGRQETQYF. The CDR3 DNA, read in part, is TGTGCCAGCAGCCTCCGGGACAGGGGGCGTCAAGAGACC.

The CDR3 sequence is CASSFSGRPENTEAFF. The covered CDR3 bases are TGTGCCAGCAGCTTTTCGGGTCGACCCGAAAACACTGAA. The chain links TRBV7-6 to TRBJ1-1; D not resolved. The CDR3 end lies 3 residues beyond the end of the read and is filled in from the germline J gene. Between the trimmed V and J ends, which lost 3 bases and 2 bases, there was a span of 16 bases. This CDR3 is built from 16 residues. Germline V gene data show CDR1 as SGHVS and CDR2 as FNYEAQ.

This clone was observed a handful of times. The missing CDR3 end, 3 residues past where the read stops, is filled in from the germline J gene. The V gene is TRBV7-2, the J gene TRBJ1-2; a possible D gene is TRBD1 (5 bases). V dropped 3 bases and J dropped 5 bases, with 7 bases sitting between them. This CDR3 spans 12 amino acids. Germline V gene lookup returns CDR1 SGHTA and CDR2 FQGNSA. The covered CDR3 bases are TGTGCCAGCAGCTTCTCAGGGTATGGC. As protein: CASSFSGYG. The entire CDR3 reads CASSFSGYGYTF.

To note about this clone: The CDR3 end lies 3 residues beyond the end of the read and is filled in from the germline J gene. The chain links TRBV18 to TRBJ1-3, with 7 bases identical to TRBD1. V lost 5 bases, J lost 0 bases, and 7 bases stayed unmatched. This CDR3 region has 16 residues. CDR1 and CDR2 from the germline V gene are KGHSH and LQKENI. The sequenced CDR3 bases are TGTGCCAGCTCAGGACAGGTTACGGACTCTGGAAACACC. Translated: CASSGQVTDSGNT. The entire CDR3 protein is CASSGQVTDSGNTIYF.

This clone was seen a few times. The read ends 3 residues early relative to the CDR3; the germline J gene fills the gap. The rearrangement uses TRBV7-2 and TRBJ1-3, with D possibly being TRBD1 (6 bases). V was shortened by 6 bases and J by 2 bases, with 14 bases between the two germline ends. CDR1 and CDR2 from the germline V gene are SGHTA and FQGNSA. This CDR3 is 15 amino acids long. CDR3 DNA (partial): TGTGCCAGCAGAACTACAGGGCTAGCTGGAAACACC. The encoded protein is CASRTTGLAGNT. Given in full, the CDR3 is CASRTTGLAGNTIYF.

This clone has a handful of counts. From the germline J gene comes the end of the CDR3, since the read stops 3 residues before it. This rearrangement joins TRBV30 to TRBJ1-2, with TRBD1 as a possible D gene (6 bases). The CDR3 is 14 residues long. CDR1 is GTSNPN and CDR2 is SVGIG in the germline V gene (reference sequence). The CDR3 sequence: CAWAKDRSLWRYTF. CDR3 bases read: TGTGCCTGGGCCAAGGACAGATCCTTATGGCGC.

This clone was observed a few times. The CDR3 goes on 3 residues after the read ends, and that part is filled in from the germline J gene. The chain uses TRBV19 and TRBJ2-7; D might be TRBD1 (6 bases). The germline V and J ends were trimmed by 2 bases and 0 bases, with 14 bases remaining between them. Looked up from germline, CDR1 is LNHDA and CDR2 is SQIVND (reference sequence). The CDR3 covers 16 residues. The sequenced CDR3 bases are TGTGCCAGTAGTATATTTGTGGGGGCCGCCTCCTACGAG. Encoded protein: CASSIFVGAASYE. The full CDR3 protein reads CASSIFVGAASYEQYF. Full variable domain (remainder filled in from reference TRBV19 and TRBJ2-7): DGGITQSPKYLFRKEGQNVTLSCEQNLNHDAMYWYRQDPGQGLRLIYYSQIVNDFQKGDIAEGYSVSREKKESFPLTVTSAQKNPTAFYLCASSIFVGAASYEQYFGPGTRLTVT.

By proportion, this clone is medium-sized (0.01 to 0.1%). The read stops 3 residues short of the end of the CDR3; the missing end is completed from the germline J gene. The chain uses TRBV4-2 and TRBJ1-3; TRBD1 is a possible D gene (5 bases). The V gene's germline CDR1 is LGHNA and CDR2 YNFKEQ. This CDR3 comprises 17 residues. The V end lost 1 base, the J end lost 7 bases, and 20 bases lay between the germline ends. The chain's CDR3 is CASSQGSVEGYTNTIYF. The sequenced part of the CDR3 DNA is TGTGCCAGCAGCCAAGGGTCTGTTGAGGGGTATACGAACACC.

Details on this clone: Read data end 3 residues before the CDR3 end; the end is taken from the germline J gene. V is TRBV20-1 and J is TRBJ2-1; 7 nucleotides agree with TRBD1. The V gene's germline CDR1 is DFQATT and CDR2 SNEGSKA (reference sequence). V was clipped by 6 bases and J by 4 bases; unmatched bases: 9. The CDR3 runs to 14 residues. The CDR3: CSAETGNWYNEQFF. The CDR3 DNA, read in part, is TGCAGTGCCGAGACAGGGAATTGGTACAATGAG.

The table lists this clone with many counts. The CDR3 end lies 3 residues beyond the end of the read and is filled in from the germline J gene. The rearrangement joins TRBV7-3 to TRBJ2-5; 9 bases align to TRBD1. CDR3 length equals 13 residues. Germline CDR1 reads SGHTA; CDR2 reads FQGTGA. V lost 5 bases and J lost 3; bases outside the gene matches: 1. CDR3 bases read: TGTGCCAGCAGCCGGGACAGGGAAGAGACC. This sequence encodes CASSRDREET. In full, the CDR3 reads CASSRDREETQYF.

Note on this clone: The read halts 3 residues ahead of the CDR3 end, with the missing end drawn from the germline J gene. This rearrangement joins TRBV7-9 to TRBJ1-4, with unresolved D. Germline CDR1 and CDR2: SEHNR and FQNEAQ (reference sequence). The V gene lost 5 bases and the J gene lost 0 bases, with 10 bases spanning the gap. This CDR3 region has 15 residues. The CDR3 sequence: CASSLPLSTNEKLFF. Partial CDR3 DNA: TGTGCCAGCAGCCTGCCACTATCAACTAATGAAAAA.

Only a few counts were recorded for this clone. The read terminates 3 residues ahead of where the CDR3 ends, so the germline J gene completes it. This chain joins TRBV7-2 and TRBJ1-6, with D possibly TRBD1 on 5 matching bases. This CDR3 is 13 amino acids long. In germline, CDR1 is SGHTA, CDR2 FQGNSA. Between the trimmed V and J ends, which lost 8 bases and 10 bases, there was a span of 15 bases. The DNA read from the CDR3 is TGTGCCAGCGGGTTGACAGTCTGGTCACCC. Its translation is CASGLTVWSP. The complete CDR3 reads CASGLTVWSPLHF.